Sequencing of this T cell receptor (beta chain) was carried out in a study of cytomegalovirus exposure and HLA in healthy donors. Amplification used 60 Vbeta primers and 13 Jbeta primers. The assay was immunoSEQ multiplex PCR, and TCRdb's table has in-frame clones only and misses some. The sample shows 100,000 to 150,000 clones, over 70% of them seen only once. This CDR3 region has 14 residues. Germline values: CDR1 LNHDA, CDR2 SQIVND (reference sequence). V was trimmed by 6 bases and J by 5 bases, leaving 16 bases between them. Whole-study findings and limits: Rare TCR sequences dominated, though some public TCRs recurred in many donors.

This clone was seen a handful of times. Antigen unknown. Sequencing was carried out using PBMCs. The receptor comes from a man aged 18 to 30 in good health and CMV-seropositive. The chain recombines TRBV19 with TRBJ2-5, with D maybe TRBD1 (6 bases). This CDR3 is CASRHQGLGETQYF. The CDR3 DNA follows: TGTGCCAGTAGACACCAGGGGTTAGGGGAGACCCAGTACTTC.